This TCR beta chain was identified during a study of shared clonotypes between healthy human individuals. Trimming took 1 base from V and 9 from J, leaving 10 bases between them. The germline V gene has CDR1 SEHNR and CDR2 FQNEAQ (reference sequence). The CDR3 extends over 14 amino acids. Using immunoSEQ multiplex PCR, the repertoire was profiled, and TCRdb retains in-frame clones only, with some absent. Here the sample spans 520,000 or so clones, approximately 79% being singletons. The receptor was derived from a woman aged 40-49 years in good health. Some clones in this sample may be carry-over from other donors' samples. The J gene is TRBJ1-6, the V gene TRBV7-9, with D perhaps matching TRBD1 (5 bases). The specimen was PBMCs. The CDR3 region is CASSLGLGVSPLHF. CDR3 nucleotide sequence: TGTGCCAGCAGCTTAGGGTTAGGGGTTTCACCCCTCCACTTT.